This TCR beta chain was captured by sequencing in a study of blood T cell repertoires in COVID-19 (dated by TCRdb to 2018 to 2021). Some background on the complete study: Samples covering the acute and convalescent phases of COVID-19 were provided by collaborators in the United States, Italy and Spain. Where HLA class I and class II types were available, the types were taken from metadata supplied by the sample provider, not from assay-based typing. A freely available public database, intended as a resource for researchers studying the immune response to SARS-CoV-2, is where the repertoires were released. Sample metadata almost always included a de-identified subject ID, COVID-19 status, age in years and sex. The samples were drawn from the first 160 participants of the ongoing ImmuneRACE study and from some 1,300 subjects provided by 6 global collaborators. The material from the prospective study consisted of cDNA or gDNA derived from T cells, B-cell-depleted T cells, or PBMCs. Deeply sampled blood TCRbeta repertoires from subjects exposed to, actively infected with, or recovered from COVID-19 were included in the dataset.

TCRbeta CDR3 regions were amplified from genomic DNA by means of the immunoSEQ Assay, a bias-controlled multiplex PCR. Under the source paper's analysis protocol: Nucleated cell counts per sample were estimated from amplification of reference gene primers within the assay. To quantify the absolute abundance of each unique TCRbeta CDR3 rearrangement, sequence reads were collapsed and filtered. For each sample, productive Simpson clonality was calculated as the square root of Simpson's diversity index across productive rearrangements. Sourced from immuneACCESS, this table was stored by TCRdb with only in-frame sequences that have V and J called. A share of the clones is absent; for the studies checked, an unresolved V gene accounts for under half, and the remainder has no known explanation. V and J calls and clone size are those listed in that table; D and trimming were worked out from the DNA. The sample contains about 50,000 clones, 75% to 90% of them found a single time. The top ten clonotypes cover around 6% of the sample.

The CDR3 runs 15 amino acids, cysteine and phenylalanine included. CDR3 DNA only is kept here, 45 bases in frame from base 1. CDR1 and CDR2, per the germline V gene, are SGDLS and YYNGEE. The V end loses 3 bases and the J end loses 2 bases, and a stretch of 14 bases separates them. Collaborating institutions collected whole blood in K2EDTA tubes following their own protocols. For TCRbeta analysis, collaborators shipped samples as frozen whole blood, isolated PBMCs, or DNA extracted from either of those sample types. On this clone: Its recognized antigen is unknown. No base quality values were provided; no much bigger clone lies one nucleotide off.

The paper as a whole reports these results and caveats: The quantity of clinical and demographic metadata differed by source and by participant and was supplied without curation.

The TCR originated in a man in his 60s with acute or convalescent COVID-19. The sample comprised peripheral blood. This sequence uses TRBV9 and TRBJ1-1; no D gene can be assigned with confidence. The DNA sequence is TGTGCCAGCAGCGAGGGAAGAGGGCATAACACTGAAGCTTTCTTT. The resulting protein is CASSEGRGHNTEAFF.